This TCR beta chain was identified during a study of OX40 agonist ivuxolimab in advanced cancers. About the study: Each dose-escalation patient presented with hepatocellular carcinoma, melanoma, renal cell or head and neck cancer. Allowance was made for prior anti-PD-1, anti-PD-L1 or anti-CTLA-4 therapy, and roughly 39% had some.

TCRdb's copy holds only in-frame clones and misses some; the assay was immunoSEQ multiplex PCR. This sample carries some 99,000 clones, roughly 94% of them seen once, and the ten largest clones take approximately 0.18%. As regards this clone: Its antigen is unknown.

General study points: At doses 0.1 to 3.0 mg/kg, CD4+ and CD8+ clones expanded. Nonresponders, in some cases, also had low normalized T-cell clonal expansion.

The V and J ends lost 4 bases and 3 bases respectively, with 10 bases between them. CDR1 SGDLS and CDR2 YYNGEE come from the germline V gene. The CDR3 runs to 13 residues. The chain couples TRBV9 to TRBJ1-2; no clear D gene. The sequencing here drew on CD4+ or CD8+ T cells sorted from blood, taken in a trial of the OX40 agonist ivuxolimab. This TCR came from an adult with an advanced solid tumor such as melanoma, head and neck, liver or kidney cancer. CDR3 DNA: TGTGCCAGCAGCCCCCGCTCCGACTATGGCTACACCTTC. This gives the protein CASSPRSDYGYTF.